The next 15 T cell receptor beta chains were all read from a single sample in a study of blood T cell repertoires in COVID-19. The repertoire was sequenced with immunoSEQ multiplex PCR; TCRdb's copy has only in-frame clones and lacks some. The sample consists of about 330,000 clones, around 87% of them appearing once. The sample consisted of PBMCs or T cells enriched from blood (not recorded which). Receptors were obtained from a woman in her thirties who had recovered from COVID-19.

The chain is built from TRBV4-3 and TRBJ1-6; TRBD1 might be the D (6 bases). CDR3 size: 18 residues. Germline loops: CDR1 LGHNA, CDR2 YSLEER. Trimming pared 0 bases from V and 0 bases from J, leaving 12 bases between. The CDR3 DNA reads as TGCGCCAGCAGCCAAGATTCCAGGGGCGGCTCCTATAATTCACCCCTCCACTTT. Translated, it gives CASSQDSRGGSYNSPLHF.

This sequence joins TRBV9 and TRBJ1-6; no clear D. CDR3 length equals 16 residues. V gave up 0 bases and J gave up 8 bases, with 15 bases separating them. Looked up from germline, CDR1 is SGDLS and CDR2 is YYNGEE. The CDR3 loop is CASSVGLGSADSPLHF. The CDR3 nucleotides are TGTGCCAGCAGCGTAGGCCTCGGGAGCGCGGATTCACCCCTCCACTTT.

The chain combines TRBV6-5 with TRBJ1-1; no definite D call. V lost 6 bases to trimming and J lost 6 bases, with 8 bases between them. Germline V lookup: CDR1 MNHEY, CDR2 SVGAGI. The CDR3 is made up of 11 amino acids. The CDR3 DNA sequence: TGTGCCAGCAGGAGGGAATCTGAAGCTTTCTTT. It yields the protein CASRRESEAFF.

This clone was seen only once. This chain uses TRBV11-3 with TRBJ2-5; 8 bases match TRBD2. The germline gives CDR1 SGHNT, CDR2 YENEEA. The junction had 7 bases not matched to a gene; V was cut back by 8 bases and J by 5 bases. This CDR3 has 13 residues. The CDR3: CASGTSISETQYF. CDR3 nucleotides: TGTGCCAGCGGGACTAGTATATCGGAGACCCAGTACTTC.

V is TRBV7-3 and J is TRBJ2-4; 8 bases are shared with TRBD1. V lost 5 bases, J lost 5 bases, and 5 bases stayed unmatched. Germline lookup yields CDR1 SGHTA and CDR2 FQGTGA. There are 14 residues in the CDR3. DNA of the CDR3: TGTGCCAGCAGCCATTGGGACAGGCAAAACATTCAGTACTTC. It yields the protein CASSHWDRQNIQYF.

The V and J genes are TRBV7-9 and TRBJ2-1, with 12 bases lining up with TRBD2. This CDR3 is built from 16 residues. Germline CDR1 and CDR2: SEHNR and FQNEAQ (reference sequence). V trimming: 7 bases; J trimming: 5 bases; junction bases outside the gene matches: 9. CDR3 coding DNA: TGTGCCAGCACACGTTCTAGCGGGGGGGGACACAATGAGCAGTTCTTC. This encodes CASTRSSGGGHNEQFF.

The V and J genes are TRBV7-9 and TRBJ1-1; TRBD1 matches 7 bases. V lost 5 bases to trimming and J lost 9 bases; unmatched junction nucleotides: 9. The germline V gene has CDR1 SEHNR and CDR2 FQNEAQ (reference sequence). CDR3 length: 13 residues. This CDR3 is CASSLTRQGKAFF. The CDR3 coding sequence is TGTGCCAGCAGCCTCACCCGACAGGGTAAAGCTTTCTTT. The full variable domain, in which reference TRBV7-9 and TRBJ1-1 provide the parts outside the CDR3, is DTGVSQNPRHKITKRGQNVTFRCDPISEHNRLYWYRQTLGQGPEFLTYFQNEAQLEKSRLLSDRFSAERPKGSFSTLEIQRTEQGDSAMYLCASSLTRQGKAFFGQGTRLTVV.

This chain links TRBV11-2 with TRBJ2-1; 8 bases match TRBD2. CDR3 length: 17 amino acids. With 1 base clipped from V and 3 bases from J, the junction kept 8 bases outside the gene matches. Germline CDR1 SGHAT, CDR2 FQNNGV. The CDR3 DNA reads TGTGCCAGCAGCTTAGGAGCCAGCGGGGGATTCTACAATGAGCAGTTCTTC. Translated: CASSLGASGGFYNEQFF.

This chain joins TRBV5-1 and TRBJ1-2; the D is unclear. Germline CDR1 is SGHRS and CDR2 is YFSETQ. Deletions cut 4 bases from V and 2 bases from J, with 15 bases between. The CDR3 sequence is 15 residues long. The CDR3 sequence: CASSPQVAGNYGYTF. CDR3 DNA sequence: TGCGCCAGCAGCCCCCAGGTGGCTGGGAACTATGGCTACACCTTC. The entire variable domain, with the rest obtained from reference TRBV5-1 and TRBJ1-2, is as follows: KAGVTQTPRYLIKTRGQQVTLSCSPISGHRSVSWYQQTPGQGLQFLFEYFSETQRNKGNFPGRFSGRQFSNSRSEMNVSTLELGDSALYLCASSPQVAGNYGYTFGSGTRLTVV.

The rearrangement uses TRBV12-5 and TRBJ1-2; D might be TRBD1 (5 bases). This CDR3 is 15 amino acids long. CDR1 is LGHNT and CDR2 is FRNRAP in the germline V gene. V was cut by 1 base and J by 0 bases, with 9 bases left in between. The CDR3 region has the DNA TGTGCTAGTGGTTTGGGAGACAGCTCTAACTATGGCTACACCTTC. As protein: CASGLGDSSNYGYTF.

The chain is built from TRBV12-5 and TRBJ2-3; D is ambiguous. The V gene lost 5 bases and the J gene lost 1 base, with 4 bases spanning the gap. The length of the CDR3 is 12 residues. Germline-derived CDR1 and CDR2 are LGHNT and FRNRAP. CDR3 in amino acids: CASGHCTDTQYF. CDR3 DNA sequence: TGTGCTAGTGGTCACTGCACAGATACGCAGTATTTT.

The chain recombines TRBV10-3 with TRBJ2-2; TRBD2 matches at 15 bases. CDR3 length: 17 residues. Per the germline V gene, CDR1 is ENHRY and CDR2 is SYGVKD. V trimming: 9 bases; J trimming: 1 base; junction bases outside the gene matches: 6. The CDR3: CAIGTSGGPGNTGELFF. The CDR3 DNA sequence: TGTGCCATTGGGACTAGCGGGGGGCCTGGGAACACCGGGGAGCTGTTTTTT.

CDR3 bases: TGCGCCAGCAGCCAACAGCGGGGGGGTTCCTACAATGAGCAGTTCTTC. Translation gives CASSQQRGGSYNEQFF. The V gene is TRBV4-1, the J gene TRBJ2-1, with 10 bases identical to TRBD2. Per the germline V gene, CDR1 is MGHRA and CDR2 is YSYEKL. Losses at the gene ends were 2 bases for V and 1 base for J; bases not matched to a gene: 2. The CDR3 is 16 residues long.

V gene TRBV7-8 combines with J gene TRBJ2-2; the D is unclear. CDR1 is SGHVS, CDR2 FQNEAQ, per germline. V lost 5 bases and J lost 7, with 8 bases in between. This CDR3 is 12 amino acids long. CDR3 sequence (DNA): TGTGCCAGCAGCCCCCCAGGCGGGGAGCTGTTTTTT. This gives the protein CASSPPGGELFF.

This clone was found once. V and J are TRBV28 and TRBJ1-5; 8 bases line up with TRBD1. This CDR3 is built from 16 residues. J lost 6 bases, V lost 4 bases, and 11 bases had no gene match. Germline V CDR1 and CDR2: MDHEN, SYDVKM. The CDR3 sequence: CASSSAIDRGGQPQHF. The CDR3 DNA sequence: TGTGCCAGCAGTTCCGCCATCGACAGGGGAGGTCAGCCCCAGCATTTT. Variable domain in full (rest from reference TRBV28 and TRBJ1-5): DVKVTQSSRYLVKRTGEKVFLECVQDMDHENMFWYRQDPGLGLRLIYFSYDVKMKEKGDIPEGYSVSREKKERFSLILESASTNQTSMYLCASSSAIDRGGQPQHFGDGTRLSIL.